The 19 T cell receptor beta chains below come from one sample, sequenced in a study of blood T cell repertoires in COVID-19. The repertoire was sequenced with immunoSEQ multiplex PCR; TCRdb's copy has only in-frame clones and lacks some. Of about 180,000 clones in the sample, around 73% were seen once. Sequenced sample: PBMCs or T cells enriched from blood (not recorded which). The receptors were gathered from a woman in her fifties or sixties who had recovered from COVID-19.

The rearrangement uses TRBV19 and TRBJ1-2; TRBD1 matches at 9 bases. This CDR3 spans 16 amino acids. CDR1 and CDR2 (germline): LNHDA, SQIVND (reference sequence). V was pared by 7 bases and J by 8 bases, with 17 bases of the junction left unmatched. The DNA of the CDR3 is TGTGCCAGTATCGAAGAACAGGGGGCCAATTTTCGGGGCTACACCTTC. Its protein product is CASIEEQGANFRGYTF.

The chain joins TRBV11-2 to TRBJ1-1; weak D call: TRBD1 (5 bases). The CDR3 is 13 residues long. The ends were cut back, 5 bases at V and 1 base at J, with 8 bases in the middle. The V gene's germline CDR1 is SGHAT and CDR2 FQNNGV. The CDR3 sequence is CASSKTENTEAFF. DNA of the CDR3: TGTGCCAGCAGCAAGACAGAGAACACTGAAGCTTTCTTT.

Of note for this clone: Other DNA variants within this sample encode the same CDR3. The V gene is TRBV18, the J gene TRBJ2-6, with 8 bases identical to TRBD2. Germline V CDR1 and CDR2: KGHSH, LQKENI. The CDR3 is 18 amino acids. With V trimmed by 1 base and J by 0 bases, 5 bases remained unmatched. The chain's CDR3 is CASSPRSGGSSGANVLTF. The CDR3 region has the DNA TGTGCCAGCTCACCACGGAGCGGGGGCAGCTCTGGGGCCAACGTCCTGACTTTC. Combining the CDR3 with reference TRBV18 and TRBJ2-6 gives the whole variable domain NAGVMQNPRHLVRRRGQEARLRCSPMKGHSHVYWYRQLPEEGLKFMVYLQKENIIDESGMPKERFSAEFPKEGPSILRIQQVVRGDSAAYFCASSPRSGGSSGANVLTFGAGSRLTVL.

The V gene is TRBV2, the J gene TRBJ1-2; tentatively, D is TRBD1 (6 bases). Trimming stripped 5 bases from V and 8 bases from J, with 18 bases between. CDR1 and CDR2 (germline): SNHLY, FYNNEI. The CDR3 is 14 amino acids. CDR3 sequence reads: CASSLRTVPRGYTF. CDR3 nucleotide sequence: TGTGCCAGCAGTTTACGGACAGTTCCTAGGGGCTACACCTTC. Complete variable domain (other parts from reference TRBV2 and TRBJ1-2): EPEVTQTPSHQVTQMGQEVILRCVPISNHLYFYWYRQILGQKVEFLVSFYNNEISEKSEIFDDQFSVERPDGSNFTLKIRSTKLEDSAMYFCASSLRTVPRGYTFGSGTRLTVV.

A few counts support this clone. This sequence joins TRBV11-1 and TRBJ2-1; TRBD2 matches 7 bases. Germline V gene lookup returns CDR1 SGHAT and CDR2 FQDESV (reference sequence). This CDR3 has 13 amino acids. V shed 1 base and J 7 bases; nucleotides not matched to a gene: 1. The CDR3: CASSLGGGNEQFF. The DNA of the CDR3 is TGTGCCAGCAGCTTAGGGGGGGGTAATGAGCAGTTCTTC.

This clone showed up just a few times. The chain links TRBV4-1 to TRBJ1-1, with D perhaps matching TRBD1 (6 bases). The CDR3 length is 16 residues. V was trimmed by 0 bases and J by 0 bases, leaving 11 bases between them. The germline V gene encodes CDR1 MGHRA and CDR2 YSYEKL. CDR3 region: CASSQDPQGMNTEAFF. Written as DNA, the CDR3 is TGCGCCAGCAGCCAAGATCCACAGGGTATGAACACTGAAGCTTTCTTT.

The V and J genes are TRBV10-3 and TRBJ2-7; a possible D gene is TRBD1 (5 bases). Trimming removed 6 bases from V and 3 bases from J, with 9 bases in between. The germline CDR1 and CDR2 sequences are ENHRY and SYGVKD. CDR3 length: 12 residues. The CDR3 protein is CAISGHSYEQYF. The CDR3 coding sequence is TGTGCCATCAGCGGACACAGCTACGAGCAGTACTTC.

The genes are TRBV6-5 and TRBJ2-3, with TRBD2 matching over 9 bases. This CDR3 spans 15 amino acids. The germline gives CDR1 MNHEY, CDR2 SVGAGI. J lost 6 bases, V lost 0 bases, and 4 bases had no gene match. CDR3 in amino acids: CASSYSPSGVDTQYF. CDR3 sequence (DNA): TGTGCCAGCAGTTACTCCCCTAGCGGGGTGGATACGCAGTATTTT.

The chain employs TRBV6-5 and TRBJ2-1; 9 nucleotides agree with TRBD1. Per the germline V gene, CDR1 is MNHEY and CDR2 is SVGAGI. V shed 8 bases and J 3 bases; nucleotides not matched to a gene: 5. The CDR3 totals 14 residues. CDR3 in DNA: TGTGCCAGCGGTAGGACAGGGGACTACAATGAGCAGTTCTTC. Protein sequence: CASGRTGDYNEQFF.

V is TRBV28 and J is TRBJ2-1; D is possibly TRBD2 (6 bases). Trimming took 1 base from V and 6 from J, leaving 16 bases between them. The CDR3 contains 16 residues. Germline CDR1 MDHEN, CDR2 SYDVKM. The CDR3 DNA reads as TGTGCCAGCAGTTTATTAGTCTTTGTGGGACTCAATGAGCAGTTCTTC. This encodes CASSLLVFVGLNEQFF.

V and J are TRBV4-2 and TRBJ2-3, with D unresolved. Germline loops: CDR1 LGHNA, CDR2 YNFKEQ. This CDR3 comprises 13 residues. V was shortened by 2 bases and J by 10 bases, with 13 bases between the two germline ends. CDR3 sequence: CASSQSVGDPQYF. CDR3 nucleotide sequence: TGTGCCAGCAGCCAATCAGTGGGCGACCCGCAGTATTTT.

V is TRBV9 and J is TRBJ2-7; the match to TRBD2 covers 10 bases. The CDR3 length is 14 residues. The germline gives CDR1 SGDLS, CDR2 YYNGEE. J was trimmed by 6 bases and V by 2 bases; bases with no gene match: 5. In DNA, the CDR3 is TGTGCCAGCAGCGTTGGGACTAGCGCGGGCGAGCAGTACTTC. Translated: CASSVGTSAGEQYF.

This clone appeared many times. This chain connects TRBV5-1 to TRBJ1-3; TRBD1 might be the D (6 bases). The CDR3 extends over 15 amino acids. V gave up 4 bases and J gave up 0 bases, with 11 bases separating them. Germline CDR1 is SGHRS and CDR2 is YFSETQ. The CDR3: CASSAGQSSGNTIYF. CDR3 nucleotides: TGCGCCAGCAGCGCCGGACAGAGCTCTGGAAACACCATATATTTT. Full variable domain (rest looked up from reference TRBV5-1 and TRBJ1-3): KAGVTQTPRYLIKTRGQQVTLSCSPISGHRSVSWYQQTPGQGLQFLFEYFSETQRNKGNFPGRFSGRQFSNSRSEMNVSTLELGDSALYLCASSAGQSSGNTIYFGEGSWLTVV.

V gene TRBV4-1 combines with J gene TRBJ1-6; unclear D gene. CDR1 is MGHRA and CDR2 is YSYEKL in the germline V gene. The germline V and J ends were trimmed by 1 base and 0 bases, with 19 bases remaining between them. The CDR3 runs to 20 residues. The CDR3: CASSQADPARQSSYNSPLHF. For the CDR3, the DNA is TGCGCCAGCAGCCAAGCTGACCCGGCCAGGCAGAGCTCCTATAATTCACCCCTCCACTTT.

This chain links TRBV5-1 with TRBJ2-1, with 11 positions matching TRBD2. Trimming at V came to 0 bases and at J to 4 bases, leaving 3 bases not matched to a gene. Per the germline V gene, CDR1 is SGHRS and CDR2 is YFSETQ. CDR3 length equals 16 residues. DNA for the CDR3: TGCGCCAGCAGCTTGGCCGGGACTAGCGGATACAATGAGCAGTTCTTC. Residues: CASSLAGTSGYNEQFF.

There are a few counts of this clone. The rearrangement links TRBV12-3 or TRBV12-4 to TRBJ1-1; no clear D. The V gene lost 3 bases and the J gene lost 10 bases, with 9 bases spanning the gap. The CDR3 has 11 residues. DNA for the CDR3: TGTGCCAGCAGTTTTTCCTATGGAGCTTTCTTT. Its translation: CASSFSYGAFF.

CDR3 loop: CASNSRGLAETNTGELFF. For the CDR3, the DNA is TGCGCCAGCAATTCCCGGGGACTAGCGGAAACGAACACCGGGGAGCTGTTTTTT. The rearrangement uses TRBV23-1 and TRBJ2-2; 11 bases match TRBD2. TRBV23-1 is treated as an ORF (open reading frame) with a function not yet certain. CDR3 length: 18 amino acids. V gave up 7 bases and J gave up 0 bases; unmatched junction bases: 10.

V usage is TRBV3-1 (or the pseudogene TRBV3-2) and J usage is TRBJ2-3; 13 bases fit TRBD2. The V segment lost 5 bases and the J segment 7 bases; nucleotides outside the gene matches: 15. Germline values: CDR1 LGHDT, CDR2 YNNKEL (reference sequence). The CDR3 contains 18 residues. The CDR3 loop reads CASSAGTSGIGPRHTQYF. CDR3 nucleotides: TGTGCCAGCAGCGCCGGGACTAGCGGGATAGGCCCTCGGCATACGCAGTATTTT.

The chain recombines TRBV7-9 with TRBJ2-3; D possibly corresponds to TRBD1 (5 bases). Trimming took off 4 bases at V and 0 bases at J, with 8 bases between the two ends. The CDR3 contains 14 residues. Germline V gene data show CDR1 as SEHNR and CDR2 as FQNEAQ (reference sequence). This chain's CDR3 is CASSSTASTDTQYF. The CDR3 DNA reads as TGTGCCAGCAGCTCGACAGCAAGCACAGATACGCAGTATTTT.